A selection of T cell receptor beta chains follows, all from one sample in a study of Graves' ophthalmopathy and Graves' hyperthyroidism. TCRdb passed the multiplex PCR reads through MiXCR, listing each CDR3 protein once. The data hold 200,000 to 300,000 distinct CDR3 sequences, with about 46% observed a single time. The sample consisted of peripheral blood. The receptors shown here come from an adult man with Graves' ophthalmopathy. Both conserved end residues are part of each CDR3. Each record gives: J gene, CDR3 length, clone size, V gene, D gene, CDR3 DNA, CDR3 protein. D genes are given only for firm matches. Clone size is stated in some rows and not others, as once, few, many or a class when expanded.

TRBJ2-7 | 14 | few | TRBV7-9 | TRBD2 | TGTGCCAGCAGCAGTAGCGGGGGGACCTACGAGCAGTACTTC | CASSSSGGTYEQYF
TRBJ1-2 | 14 | - | TRBV15 | - | TGTGCCACCAGCAGCTTCGACGCTAACTATGGCTACACCTTC | CATSSFDANYGYTF
TRBJ2-7 | 13 | many | TRBV16 | - | TGTGCCAGCAGCCAAGGGACTGCCTACGAGCAGTACTTC | CASSQGTAYEQYF
TRBJ1-1 | 13 | few | TRBV11-2 | TRBD1 | TGTGCCAGCAGCTCGGACAGGCAAACTGAAGCTTTCTTT | CASSSDRQTEAFF
TRBJ2-5 | 13 | - | TRBV10-2 | - | TGTGCCAGCAGTTTGGACAGAACTGAGACCCAGTACTTC | CASSLDRTETQYF
TRBJ1-1 | 15 | few | TRBV28 | - | TGTGCCAGCAGTTCTCCAACAGGGACGAACACTGAAGCTTTCTTT | CASSSPTGTNTEAFF
TRBJ2-5 | 15 | few | TRBV24-1 | TRBD2 | TGTGCCACCAGTGATTTGGGCGGGGGAGCAGAGACCCAGTACTTC | CATSDLGGGAETQYF
TRBJ1-5 | 15 | - | TRBV20-1 | - | TGCAGTGCTAGAGATATGGGTAGGGGCAATCAGCCCCAGCATTTT | CSARDMGRGNQPQHF
TRBJ1-3 | 13 | many | TRBV29-1 | - | TGCAGCGTTGCTGAGAGCGCTGGAAACACCATATATTTT | CSVAESAGNTIYF
TRBJ1-1 | 14 | few | TRBV7-9 | - | TGTGCCAGCAGCCCTTCGGACCTGAACACTGAAGCTTTCTTT | CASSPSDLNTEAFF
TRBJ2-7 | 15 | few | TRBV5-1 | TRBD1 | TGCGCCAGCAGCTTGGGACAGGGTAGGATCGACGAGCAGTACTTC | CASSLGQGRIDEQYF
TRBJ2-5 | 17 | - | TRBV10-3 | TRBD2 | TGTGCCATCAGTGGGCGACTAGCGGGGGAAGATAAAGAGACCCAGTACTTC | CAISGRLAGEDKETQYF
TRBJ2-7 | 14 | - | TRBV7-2 | TRBD1 | TGTGCCAGCAGCGCCGGGACAGGGTCCCCCGAGCAGTACTTC | CASSAGTGSPEQYF
TRBJ1-2 | 12 | - | TRBV29-1 | - | TGCAGCGTGGACAGATCTAACTATGGCTACACCTTC | CSVDRSNYGYTF
TRBJ2-7 | 15 | - | TRBV4-1 | - | TGCGCCAGCAGCCAAGGCCGGGGAAGCTCCTACGAGCAGTACTTC | CASSQGRGSSYEQYF
TRBJ1-2 | 14 | - | TRBV12-3/TRBV12-4 | TRBD1 | TGTGCCAGCAGTCCAAATGCAGGGGGGGTTGGCTACACCTTC | CASSPNAGGVGYTF
TRBJ2-5 | 14 | - | TRBV29-1 | - | TGCAGCGCCGGGGTAGCAGGGCCCCGGGAGACCCAGTACTTC | CSAGVAGPRETQYF
TRBJ2-7 | 14 | - | TRBV7-8 | - | TGTGCCAGCAGCTCGGGCAGGGCCGCCGGGGAGCAGTACTTC | CASSSGRAAGEQYF
TRBJ2-2 | 14 | once | TRBV20-1 | - | TGCAGTGCTAAAGTCGGAGCGTGGGCCGGGGAGCTGTTTTTT | CSAKVGAWAGELFF
TRBJ1-4 | 13 | - | TRBV10-3 | - | TGTGCCAGCAGTCGCGGTCCAAATGAAAAACTGCTTTTT | CASSRGPNEKLLF
TRBJ2-7 | 13 | - | TRBV15 | - | TGTGCCACCAGCAGAGAACCGCACTACGAGCAGTACTTC | CATSREPHYEQYF
TRBJ1-2 | 15 | - | TRBV7-9 | TRBD1 | TGTGCCAGCAGCTTATTAGGACAGGGGGCCTATGGCTACACCTTC | CASSLLGQGAYGYTF
TRBJ2-7 | 14 | - | TRBV7-9 | TRBD1 | TGTGCCAGCAGCTCCGACAGGGGTGTCTACGAGCAGTACTTC | CASSSDRGVYEQYF
TRBJ2-5 | 11 | many | TRBV7-8 | - | TGTGCCAGCAGCTTCCAAGAGACCCAGTACTTC | CASSFQETQYF
TRBJ2-2 | 14 | - | TRBV5-1 | - | TGCGCCAGCAGTTTACCGAGCTGGCGCGGGGAGCTGTTTTTT | CASSLPSWRGELFF
TRBJ1-1 | 16 | - | TRBV5-4 | TRBD1 | TGTGCCAGCAGCTTGTCTTCAGGGGGGGTGAACACTGAAGCTTTCTTT | CASSLSSGGVNTEAFF
TRBJ2-5 | 14 | - | TRBV10-2 | - | TGCGCCAGCAGTGACCAGGGGAGCGAAGAGACCCAGTACTTC | CASSDQGSEETQYF
TRBJ1-2 | 12 | - | TRBV19 | - | TGTGCCAGTAGTATTCAGGGGTCTGGCTACACCTTC | CASSIQGSGYTF
TRBJ2-2 | 14 | - | TRBV7-2 | - | TGTGCCAGCAGTGAATTGGGACACACCGGGGAGCTGTTTTTT | CASSELGHTGELFF
TRBJ1-1 | 14 | - | TRBV7-6 | - | TGTGCCAGCAGTGCACGGGCAGGGGTGGGTGAAGCTTTCTTT | CASSARAGVGEAFF
TRBJ2-5 | 13 | few | TRBV20-1 | - | TGCAGTGCTAGAGTGGGGGGTTTAGAGACCCAGTACTTC | CSARVGGLETQYF
TRBJ2-2 | 18 | few | TRBV24-1 | - | TGTGCCACCAGTGACTCCGGACGATACGGACAGAACACCGGGGAGCTGTTTTTT | CATSDSGRYGQNTGELFF
TRBJ2-7 | 15 | few | TRBV24-1 | - | TGTGCCACCAGTGATAGTTCTGGGATCGCCTACGAGCAGTACTTC | CATSDSSGIAYEQYF
TRBJ1-2 | 14 | few | TRBV12-3/TRBV12-4 | - | TGTGCCAGCAGTTTCAAGGGGTCGAACTATGGCTACACCTTC | CASSFKGSNYGYTF
TRBJ2-7 | 12 | few | TRBV2 | - | TGTGCCAGCAGGGCTATGGAGGACGAGCAGTACTTC | CASRAMEDEQYF
TRBJ1-1 | 15 | - | TRBV19 | TRBD1 | TGTGCCACAAACCGGGACAGGGGCCTTGGGACTGAAGCTTTCTTT | CATNRDRGLGTEAFF
TRBJ2-5 | 17 | - | TRBV2 | TRBD2 | TGTGCCAGCAGTGAGGGACTAGCGGGGCGGCCGGGGGAGACCCAGTACTTC | CASSEGLAGRPGETQYF
TRBJ1-3 | 13 | - | TRBV9 | TRBD1 | TGTGCCAGCAGCGCGACAGGGGGAGTCACCATATATTTT | CASSATGGVTIYF
TRBJ1-2 | 14 | many | TRBV24-1 | - | TGTGCCACCAGTGACAGGGGCACTAACTATGGCTACACCTTC | CATSDRGTNYGYTF
TRBJ2-7 | 12 | - | TRBV20-1 | - | TGCAGTGCCAAGACTAGTTCCTACGAGCAGTACTTC | CSAKTSSYEQYF
TRBJ2-5 | 15 | few | TRBV7-3 | TRBD1 | TGTGCCAGCAGCTACGGGGGACAGGGCCAAGAGACCCAGTACTTC | CASSYGGQGQETQYF
TRBJ2-7 | 14 | few | TRBV6-2/TRBV6-3 | TRBD2 | TGTGCCAGCAGGGAGCGGGGGCCCTCCTACGAGCAGTACTTC | CASRERGPSYEQYF
TRBJ1-2 | 14 | - | TRBV11-2 | - | TGTGCCAGCAGCTTAAAACAGGGAGAACGTGGCTACACCTTC | CASSLKQGERGYTF
TRBJ2-6 | 15 | - | TRBV7-2 | - | TGTGCCAGCAGCCACACAGGGACTGGGGCCAACGTCCTGACTTTC | CASSHTGTGANVLTF
TRBJ2-7 | 13 | - | TRBV4-1 | - | TGCGCCAGCAGCCAAGTCACGTCCTACGAGCAGTACTTC | CASSQVTSYEQYF
TRBJ2-7 | 12 | few | TRBV29-1 | - | TGCAGCGTTGCCAAGAACTCCTACGAGCAGTACTTC | CSVAKNSYEQYF
TRBJ2-7 | 11 | many | TRBV29-1 | - | TGCAGCGTTGGGACGACCTACGAGCAGTACTTC | CSVGTTYEQYF
TRBJ2-5 | 16 | - | TRBV29-1 | - | TGCAGCGCCAGCACCCAAAGTCCCAGTATCCAAGAGACCCAGTACTTC | CSASTQSPSIQETQYF
TRBJ2-7 | 14 | once | TRBV7-6 | TRBD1 | TGTGCCAGCAGCCCAGTTGACAGGGCCAATGAGCAGTACTTC | CASSPVDRANEQYF
TRBJ2-5 | 14 | - | TRBV6-1 | - | TGTGCCAGCAGTGATCCCTGGACCGAAGAGACCCAGTACTTC | CASSDPWTEETQYF
TRBJ1-4 | 15 | - | TRBV12-3/TRBV12-4 | - | TGTGCCAGCAGTCGCAATAGGGCTGGTGCGGAAAAACTGTTTTTT | CASSRNRAGAEKLFF
TRBJ1-4 | 16 | - | TRBV7-3 | - | TGTGCCAGCACTCCCTGGGGGGGGGAATATGATGAAAAACTGTTTTTT | CASTPWGGEYDEKLFF
TRBJ2-5 | 16 | few | TRBV7-9 | - | TGTGCCAGCAGCTTAGAACAGGGAAGGTTTGGAGAGACCCAGTACTTC | CASSLEQGRFGETQYF
TRBJ1-5 | 15 | once | TRBV18 | - | TGTGCCAGCTCACCGGGGACGTTTGACAATCAGCCCCAGCATTTT | CASSPGTFDNQPQHF
TRBJ1-3 | 17 | - | TRBV10-3 | TRBD1 | TGTGCCATCAGTGACCCCGACAGGGGAGGTTCTGGAAACACCATATATTTT | CAISDPDRGGSGNTIYF